The TCR beta chain described here comes from a study of shared clonotypes between healthy human individuals. Study results and caveats: Larger estimated richness was generally recorded for naive subsets relative to memory subsets. It was the non-shared clonotypes that had lower generation probabilities than clonotypes shared by all four donors.

Sequenced by immunoSEQ multiplex PCR; TCRdb stores in-frame clones only, minus some. The table records over 2 million clones, 95% of them present only once. The germline V gene has CDR1 MNHEY and CDR2 SMNVEV (reference sequence). V was clipped by 3 bases and J by 3 bases, with 7 bases between them. The CDR3 has 13 amino acids. Concerning this clone: Its antigen is currently unknown. The sample carries other DNA sequences with the same CDR3.

The sequencing sample was made of naive CD4+ T cells sorted from blood. Subset given: CD45RA+ positively selected. The V and J genes are TRBV27 and TRBJ2-3, with D perhaps TRBD1 or TRBD2 (5 bases each). The receptor was isolated from a man in his late teens or twenties in good health. In DNA, the CDR3 is TGTGCCAGCAGTTTGTGGGGGACAGATACGCAGTATTTT. Its protein is CASSLWGTDTQYF.